These 29 T cell receptor beta chains originate from one sample sequenced in a study of blood T cells in healthy people across ages. A J-beta primer mix and a sample-barcoded 5' primer were used in a second PCR of about 7 to 12 cycles. TCRdb reanalysed the 5' RACE reads using MiXCR and keeps one entry per CDR3 protein. This sample has some 760,000 distinct CDR3 sequences, with 25% found just once. These records were also assigned to another study, of T cells of mothers and their children.

Material: blood. Receptors originate from a boy between 5 and 17 years old in good health.

This clonotype was seen a handful of times. The rearrangement joins TRBV4-1 to TRBJ2-1, with a tentative D call TRBD2 (6 bases). Trimming took 7 bases from V and 6 from J, leaving 19 bases between them. The CDR3 has 15 residues. Germline CDR1 MGHRA, CDR2 YSYEKL. CDR3 loop: CASTPVVGTVNEQFF. The CDR3 nucleotides are TGCGCCAGCACCCCCGTGGTAGGGACTGTCAATGAGCAGTTCTTC.

This clonotype was counted only a few times. The chain couples TRBV5-1 to TRBJ2-7; D gene uncertain. Germline V gives CDR1 SGHRS, CDR2 YFSETQ. CDR3 length: 13 amino acids. Trimming stripped 5 bases from V and 2 bases from J, with 11 bases between. DNA for the CDR3: TGCGCCAGCAGGCAGGAAGGGACCTACGAGCAGTACTTC. Its translation is CASRQEGTYEQYF.

This chain connects TRBV28 to TRBJ2-3, with D unresolved. Germline V gives CDR1 MDHEN, CDR2 SYDVKM. Trimming left V 5 bases short and J 1 base short, with 13 bases between. This CDR3 spans 15 amino acids. The CDR3 sequence: CASSPSELRTDTQYF. For the CDR3, the DNA is TGTGCCAGCAGTCCCAGTGAGCTACGCACAGATACGCAGTATTTT.

This clonotype was detected a few times. A much larger clone lies one base from this, so it may be a read error. The chain joins TRBV5-1 to TRBJ2-5; D ambiguous. Trimming pared 5 bases from V and 2 bases from J, leaving 13 bases between. The CDR3 consists of 14 residues. CDR1 and CDR2 (germline): SGHRS, YFSETQ. The CDR3 region has the DNA TGCGCCAGCAGATTCGGCGCAGGTCAAGAGACCCAGTACTTC. Its protein is CASRFGAGQETQYF.

This clonotype was seen only a few times. The gene calls are TRBV25-1 and TRBJ2-3, with 10 bases lining up with TRBD2. Trimming took 3 bases from V and 4 from J; bases not matched to a gene: 7. Germline CDR1 and CDR2: MGHDK and SYGVNS. CDR3 size: 16 residues. CDR3 coding DNA: TGTGCCAGCAGTGACCGTAGCGGGAGGAGAGCAGATACGCAGTATTTT. Residues: CASSDRSGRRADTQYF.

This clonotype was found a few times. The chain carries TRBV7-9 and TRBJ1-4; D is ambiguous. Germline V gives CDR1 SEHNR, CDR2 FQNEAQ (reference sequence). The CDR3 runs to 13 residues. V was clipped by 2 bases and J by 6 bases, with 7 bases between them. The CDR3 sequence is CASSLNVYEKLFF. The DNA of the CDR3 is TGTGCCAGCAGCTTAAATGTGTATGAAAAACTGTTTTTT.

The V and J genes are TRBV7-2 and TRBJ2-2, with TRBD2 as a possible D gene (5 bases). V lost 2 bases, J lost 5 bases, and 18 bases lay in between. Germline CDR1 reads SGHTA; CDR2 reads FQGNSA. This CDR3 has 17 amino acids. The DNA of the CDR3 is TGTGCCAGCAGCTTAAACGGACTCTCTATAGGTACCGGGGAGCTGTTTTTT. Residues: CASSLNGLSIGTGELFF.

This clonotype was counted only a few times. The J gene is TRBJ1-1, the V gene TRBV4-1, with D uncertain. Germline assignment: CDR1 MGHRA and CDR2 YSYEKL. The CDR3 covers 17 residues. V was clipped by 0 bases and J by 5 bases, with 19 bases between them. The CDR3 DNA sequence: TGCGCCAGCAGCCAAGATATCAGGCAAGGGTGGGAGACTGAAGCTTTCTTT. This gives the protein CASSQDIRQGWETEAFF.

This clonotype came up a few times. The gene calls are TRBV7-2 and TRBJ1-2; D is possibly TRBD1 (5 bases). Germline CDR1 SGHTA, CDR2 FQGNSA. Trimming took 5 bases from V and 8 from J, leaving 24 bases between them. The CDR3 totals 16 residues. CDR3: CASSPEGPRDRSGYTF. DNA for the CDR3: TGTGCCAGCAGCCCGGAGGGACCTCGCGACCGATCGGGCTACACCTTC.

V is TRBV7-9 and J is TRBJ2-3; D possibly corresponds to TRBD2 (5 bases). The ends were cut back, 10 bases at V and 0 bases at J, with 8 bases in the middle. Germline CDR1 and CDR2: SEHNR and FQNEAQ (reference sequence). CDR3 size: 12 residues. The CDR3, as DNA: TGTGCCACCCGGACTAGCACAGATACGCAGTATTTT. Its translation is CATRTSTDTQYF.

This chain links TRBV20-1 with TRBJ2-7; the D gene is possibly TRBD2 (6 bases). Trimming pared 4 bases from V and 4 bases from J, leaving 29 bases between. This CDR3 region has 18 residues. Germline V CDR1 and CDR2: DFQATT, SNEGSKA (reference sequence). In nucleotides, the CDR3 is TGCAGTGCTAAAAGAAACGCGGTACTTGGAGGGAGTCGGTACGAGCAGTACTTC. Translating it yields CSAKRNAVLGGSRYEQYF.

This clonotype was seen more than once but under ten times. The gene calls are TRBV5-1 and TRBJ2-3; possible D gene TRBD1, 5 bases. Trimming took off 0 bases at V and 1 base at J, with 6 bases between the two ends. Germline V CDR1 and CDR2: SGHRS, YFSETQ. CDR3 length: 14 residues. The CDR3 region is CASSLETGTDTQYF. CDR3 DNA: TGCGCCAGCAGCTTGGAGACAGGCACAGATACGCAGTATTTT. The full variable domain, in which reference TRBV5-1 and TRBJ2-3 provide the parts outside the CDR3, is KAGVTQTPRYLIKTRGQQVTLSCSPISGHRSVSWYQQTPGQGLQFLFEYFSETQRNKGNFPGRFSGRQFSNSRSEMNVSTLELGDSALYLCASSLETGTDTQYFGPGTRLTVL.

The chain combines TRBV12-5 with TRBJ2-4; possibly TRBD2 for D (6 bases). This CDR3 is 18 amino acids long. CDR1 and CDR2 from the germline V gene are LGHNT and FRNRAP. V lost 7 bases and J 0 bases, leaving 22 bases between the germline ends. The CDR3 bases are TGTGCTAGTGCCATCTCTATCTGGGGGGATCTAGCCAAAAACATTCAGTACTTC. It codes for CASAISIWGDLAKNIQYF.

This clonotype was detected only once. J is TRBJ2-1 and V is TRBV20-1; TRBD2 is a possible D gene (5 bases). This CDR3 has 17 residues. Trimming stripped 0 bases from V and 4 bases from J, with 19 bases between. Germline V lookup: CDR1 DFQATT, CDR2 SNEGSKA (reference sequence). The CDR3 DNA sequence: TGCAGTGCTAGAGATCTGGATGGACTGGCACTTTACAATGAGCAGTTCTTC. Its translation is CSARDLDGLALYNEQFF.

This CDR3 reads CAISSSATQYF. CDR3 sequence (DNA): TGTGCCATCAGTTCTAGCGCTACGCAGTATTTT. This chain links TRBV10-3 with TRBJ2-3, with TRBD2 as a possible D gene (6 bases). With 5 bases removed from V and 8 bases from J, the gap between germline ends came to 8 bases. Germline CDR1 ENHRY, CDR2 SYGVKD. The CDR3 runs 11 residues.

The V and J genes are TRBV3-1 and TRBJ2-1, with 7 bases lining up with TRBD2. The CDR3 has 15 amino acids. The V and J ends lost 4 bases and 10 bases, in that order; junction bases with no gene match: 13. Per the germline V gene, CDR1 is LGHDT and CDR2 is YNNKEL (reference sequence). This CDR3 reads CASSPTGLEGREQFF. CDR3 in DNA: TGTGCCAGCAGCCCAACCGGACTAGAAGGCCGGGAGCAGTTCTTC.

This clonotype was seen only a few times. The genes are TRBV7-9 and TRBJ2-5; a weak D match, TRBD1 (6 bases). The V and J ends lost 6 bases and 0 bases respectively, with 17 bases between them. The length of the CDR3 is 16 residues. Looked up from germline, CDR1 is SEHNR and CDR2 is FQNEAQ (reference sequence). The CDR3 DNA follows: TGTGCCAGCAGACTACGACAGGCTCCCCACCAAGAGACCCAGTACTTC. Translating gives CASRLRQAPHQETQYF.

This chain uses TRBV29-1 with TRBJ2-3, with D possibly matching TRBD1 (6 bases). Trimming took off 3 bases at V and 3 bases at J, with 13 bases between the two ends. Germline V lookup: CDR1 SQVTM, CDR2 ANQGSEA. The CDR3 has 14 amino acids. CDR3 coding DNA: TGCAGCGTTGATTCTGGACAGATTACAGATACGCAGTATTTT. It codes for CSVDSGQITDTQYF.

This clonotype was counted only a few times. This chain uses TRBV7-2 with TRBJ2-5; D unresolved. Trimming left V 5 bases short and J 2 bases short, with 18 bases between. This CDR3 has 16 residues. Germline CDR1 and CDR2: SGHTA and FQGNSA. CDR3 region: CASSPPGKGKQETQYF. The DNA for the CDR3 is TGTGCCAGCAGCCCACCCGGCAAGGGAAAACAAGAGACCCAGTACTTC.

This chain connects TRBV5-1 to TRBJ2-3; 7 nucleotides match TRBD1. Germline V CDR1 and CDR2: SGHRS, YFSETQ. This CDR3 comprises 16 residues. The J segment lost 5 bases and the V segment lost 1 base, leaving 10 bases of the junction unmatched. CDR3: CASSLTPRGQGDTQYF. The CDR3 region has the DNA TGCGCCAGCAGCTTGACCCCTAGGGGGCAAGGAGATACGCAGTATTTT. Full variable domain (remainder filled in from reference TRBV5-1 and TRBJ2-3): KAGVTQTPRYLIKTRGQQVTLSCSPISGHRSVSWYQQTPGQGLQFLFEYFSETQRNKGNFPGRFSGRQFSNSRSEMNVSTLELGDSALYLCASSLTPRGQGDTQYFGPGTRLTVL.

The V call is TRBV27, the J call TRBJ2-1; 14 nucleotides align to TRBD2. Germline V gene lookup returns CDR1 MNHEY and CDR2 SMNVEV (reference sequence). The V gene end was trimmed by 3 bases and the J gene end by 0 bases; junction bases not matched to a gene: 4. This CDR3 is 18 amino acids long. The CDR3, as DNA: TGTGCCAGCAGTTTGGGACTAGCGGGGGAGGGCTCCTACAATGAGCAGTTCTTC. It encodes CASSLGLAGEGSYNEQFF.

There are a few counts of this clonotype. The V gene is TRBV20-1, the J gene TRBJ2-7, with TRBD2 identical over 7 bases. The CDR3 covers 11 residues. V lost 6 bases to trimming and J lost 3 bases; unmatched junction nucleotides: 2. Germline V CDR1 and CDR2: DFQATT, SNEGSKA (reference sequence). Written as DNA, the CDR3 is TGCAGTGCGGGGGGGGGCTACGAGCAGTACTTC. This gives the protein CSAGGGYEQYF.

The chain has TRBV12-3 or TRBV12-4 and TRBJ2-5; tentative D call: TRBD2 (5 bases). The CDR3 spans 15 residues. With 5 bases removed from V and 0 bases from J, the gap between germline ends came to 13 bases. The CDR3 spells CASSPGSGYQETQYF. In DNA form, the CDR3 reads TGTGCCAGCAGTCCGGGATCGGGGTACCAAGAGACCCAGTACTTC.

In this sample, this clonotype turned up a few times. The V and J genes are TRBV9 and TRBJ2-5, with D maybe TRBD2 (5 bases). CDR3 length: 15 amino acids. V was clipped by 4 bases and J by 7 bases, with 20 bases between them. Germline-derived CDR1 and CDR2 are SGDLS and YYNGEE. The CDR3 loop reads CASSKDGYPEGTQYF. As DNA, the CDR3 is TGTGCCAGCAGCAAGGACGGGTACCCCGAGGGGACCCAGTACTTC.

V is TRBV28 and J is TRBJ2-1, with 10 bases lining up with TRBD2. The J call is in doubt because the DNA end fits TRBJ2-7 better. The CDR3 loop spans 17 amino acids. The V gene's germline CDR1 is MDHEN and CDR2 SYDVKM. The CDR3 spells CASSLWPLAGLPYEQYF. The CDR3 DNA reads TGTGCCAGCAGTTTATGGCCACTAGCGGGACTACCTTACGAGCAGTACTTC.

The V gene is TRBV11-1, the J gene TRBJ2-1; 8 bases map to TRBD2. With V trimmed by 8 bases and J by 3 bases, 3 bases remained unmatched. Per germline, CDR1 SGHAT and CDR2 FQDESV (reference sequence). CDR3 length equals 13 residues. The CDR3 here is CASLGGDYNEQFF. The CDR3 DNA sequence: TGTGCCAGCCTCGGGGGGGACTACAATGAGCAGTTCTTC. Full variable domain (missing parts from reference TRBV11-1 and TRBJ2-1): EAEVAQSPRYKITEKSQAVAFWCDPISGHATLYWYRQILGQGPELLVQFQDESVVDDSQLPKDRFSAERLKGVDSTLKIQPAELGDSAMYLCASLGGDYNEQFFGPGTRLTVL.

About this clonotype itself: One end of the junction fails to match germline, which may point to a read error. The J gene is TRBJ2-1, the V gene TRBV4-1, with D uncertain. The CDR3 length is 12 residues. Germline V lookup: CDR1 MGHRA, CDR2 YSYEKL. As DNA, the CDR3 is TGCGCCGGCAGCCAGGCTTACAATGAGCAGTTCTTC. Its protein product is CAGSQAYNEQFF.

This clonotype was picked up a small number of times. The chain couples TRBV7-9 to TRBJ2-1; no firm D call. Germline values: CDR1 SEHNR, CDR2 FQNEAQ (reference sequence). Trimming pared 7 bases from V and 4 bases from J, leaving 14 bases between. CDR3 length: 14 residues. The CDR3 DNA reads as TGTGCCAGCAACTACGCGCTAGGGTACAATGAGCAGTTCTTC. It specifies CASNYALGYNEQFF. Based on the CDR3 plus reference TRBV7-9 and TRBJ2-1, the full variable domain is DTGVSQNPRHKITKRGQNVTFRCDPISEHNRLYWYRQTLGQGPEFLTYFQNEAQLEKSRLLSDRFSAERPKGSFSTLEIQRTEQGDSAMYLCASNYALGYNEQFFGPGTRLTVL.

This clonotype has just a few counts. The genes are TRBV7-2 and TRBJ1-1; D is unclear. Germline CDR1 is SGHTA and CDR2 is FQGNSA. The V and J ends lost 5 bases and 8 bases respectively, with 15 bases between them. The CDR3 totals 13 residues. DNA for the CDR3: TGTGCCAGCAGCCCAACCACGGTTGGGGAAGCTTTCTTT. It specifies CASSPTTVGEAFF.